The present T cell receptor (beta chain) was sequenced within a study of blood T cells in healthy people across ages. For the study at large: About one barcoded beta molecule per two T cells was the capture yield of template switching.

The second PCR ran about 6 to 12 cycles with a sample-barcoded 5' primer and J-beta primers. All cDNA molecules were each tagged by a template-switch adaptor with 12 random nucleotides. TCRdb ran MiXCR on the 5' RACE reads and lists one entry per CDR3 protein. The table has 910,000 or so distinct CDR3 sequences, 45% to 60% seen once; the top ten hold about 21%. The V gene's germline CDR1 is MGHRA and CDR2 YSYEKL. The CDR3 is made up of 13 amino acids. The V and J ends lost 1 base and 9 bases respectively, with 12 bases between them. Whole-study results and caveats: Per million T cells, TCR beta diversity dropped roughly linearly as age increased. Whereas aged donors had fewer naive CD4+ cells, long-lived donors had more of them and higher diversity.

A word on this clonotype: No antigen is known for it.

The material sequenced was blood. The sequence was obtained from a woman aged 55 to 70 in good health. The gene calls are TRBV4-1 and TRBJ1-2; D gene uncertain. The DNA for the CDR3 is TGCGCCAGCAGCCAAGTAGGACCTGTGAGCTACACCTTC. Protein sequence: CASSQVGPVSYTF.